These T cell receptor beta chains were read from a single sample in a study of cytomegalovirus exposure and HLA in healthy donors. Libraries were prepared by immunoSEQ multiplex PCR; TCRdb keeps only in-frame clonotypes and omits some of them. The sample includes 180,000 or so clones, around 79% seen only once; the top ten take about an eighth. The sequencing input was PBMCs. All receptors derive from a man aged 50-59 years in good health and CMV-seropositive. CDR3s include the opening cysteine and the closing phenylalanine or tryptophan. Each record gives: J gene, V gene, clone size, D gene, CDR3 DNA, CDR3 protein. D genes are given only for firm matches. Expanded clones get a size class; other rows say once, few or many, or leave the size out.

TRBJ2-2	TRBV7-9	-	TRBD2	TGTGCCAGCAGCGATAGCGGGGGACCCTTAGTCACCGGGGAGCTGTTTTTT	CASSDSGGPLVTGELFF
TRBJ1-2	TRBV10-3	-	TRBD1	TGTGCCATCAGTGAGGGGACAGGGGGAAGTGGCTACACCTTC	CAISEGTGGSGYTF
TRBJ2-3	TRBV5-4	-	-	TGTGCCAGCAGCCCCCTGGGGGGTGGGGAGACAGATACGCAGTATTTT	CASSPLGGGETDTQYF
TRBJ2-6	TRBV28	-	-	TGTGCCAGCAGTCTACAGGTCTCTGGGGCCAACGTCCTGACTTTC	CASSLQVSGANVLTF
TRBJ1-5	TRBV2	few	-	TGTGCCAGCATGCAAGGGGAAGGGCAGCCCCAGCATTTT	CASMQGEGQPQHF
TRBJ1-3	TRBV29-1	-	TRBD1	TGCAGCGTCCTCCCTCCAGACAGGGGAAGTGGAAACACCATATATTTT	CSVLPPDRGSGNTIYF
TRBJ1-2	TRBV5-1	few	-	TGCGCCAGCAGCTTGGAAGGGGCATACTATGGCTACACCTTC	CASSLEGAYYGYTF
TRBJ2-2	TRBV4-2	-	-	TGTGCCAGCAGCCAAGGAGGGTGGCGGGACACCGGGGAGCTGTTTTTT	CASSQGGWRDTGELFF
TRBJ1-6	TRBV7-8	-	TRBD1	TGTGCCAGCAGCGTTACTAGGACAGGAACTTATAATTCACCCCTCCACTTT	CASSVTRTGTYNSPLHF
TRBJ1-1	TRBV4-3	-	-	TGCGCCAGCAGCCAAGTGTCATCAAACACTGAAGCTTTCTTT	CASSQVSSNTEAFF
TRBJ1-5	TRBV15	-	-	TGTGCCACCAGCAGAACACGTGACAGAAATCAGCCCCAGCATTTT	CATSRTRDRNQPQHF
TRBJ1-5	TRBV10-2	-	TRBD1	TGCGCCAGCGGGAGACAGGGGGTAGGCAATCAGCCCCAGCATTTT	CASGRQGVGNQPQHF
TRBJ1-2	TRBV29-1	-	-	TGCAGCGTTGTGAGGGGGAATGGCTACACCTTC	CSVVRGNGYTF
TRBJ2-7	TRBV4-3	-	-	TGCGCCAGCAGCCAAGATTCCACAGGGAGCTCCTACGAGCAGTACTTC	CASSQDSTGSSYEQYF
TRBJ2-1	TRBV18	-	TRBD2	TGTGCCAGCTCACCCACTAGCGGGGGGAACAATGAGCAGTTCTTC	CASSPTSGGNNEQFF
TRBJ2-5	TRBV7-9	few	TRBD1	TGTGCCAGCAGCTTACTTGGCGACAGGGTAGAGACCCAGTACTTC	CASSLLGDRVETQYF
TRBJ1-6	TRBV5-4	-	TRBD1	TGTGCCAGCAGCTTTTATTCGACAGGGAGATTCTCACCCCTCCACTTT	CASSFYSTGRFSPLHF
TRBJ1-6	TRBV19	-	-	TGTGCCAGTAGTTCCGCGGCGGGTTCACCCCTCCACTTT	CASSSAAGSPLHF
TRBJ2-1	TRBV28	-	TRBD2	TGTGCCAGCAGTCCCATCACCTCTAGCGGAAATCAGTTCTTC	CASSPITSSGNQFF
TRBJ1-5	TRBV4-3	-	-	TGCGCCAGCAGCTTCGAGAGACAGGGCAATCAGCCCCAGCATTTT	CASSFERQGNQPQHF
TRBJ2-4	TRBV27	-	TRBD1	TGTGCCAGCAGTTTAATGGGTACAGGGGGGAACATTCAGTACTTC	CASSLMGTGGNIQYF
TRBJ1-3	TRBV19	-	-	TGTGCCAGTACGTCCGGGAGCTCTGGAAACACCATATATTTT	CASTSGSSGNTIYF
TRBJ1-1	TRBV5-4	-	-	TGTGCCAGCGCATCCCAGCTACAGGGAAGGTCTGAAGCTTTCTTT	CASASQLQGRSEAFF
TRBJ1-1	TRBV19	-	-	TGTGCCAGTAGGGCGACGAGGAGGGCGGACACTGAAGCTTTCTTT	CASRATRRADTEAFF
TRBJ1-1	TRBV6-5	-	-	TGTGCCAGCAGTTACTTTGGGCAGGACACTGAAGCTTTCTTT	CASSYFGQDTEAFF
TRBJ1-2	TRBV7-2	-	-	TGTGCCAGCAGCTTAACAGGGTCTAGTGGCTACACCTTC	CASSLTGSSGYTF
TRBJ2-3	TRBV7-9	-	-	TGTGCCAGCAGCGGGAGGGGGGTCGGGACAGATACGCAGTATTTT	CASSGRGVGTDTQYF